This T cell receptor (beta chain) was sequenced during a study of cytomegalovirus exposure and HLA in healthy donors. Study context: Earlier, roughly 180 million T cells were analyzed, and some 120 million unique TCR beta sequences were found among them. There were about 85 million unique TCRs (from HLA-typed donors) in an early data release. Study-wide points: Several of the most significant clusters were apparently associated with common viral pathogens in a later analysis. Exclusion as indistinguishable affected some V segments, including TRBV6-2 and TRBV6-3.

CDR1 is MNHEY and CDR2 is SVGAGI in the germline V gene. Trimming stripped 0 bases from V and 0 bases from J, with 12 bases between. This CDR3 contains 16 residues. Use of 60 Vbeta and 13 Jbeta primers characterized the PCR. The method was immunoSEQ multiplex PCR; TCRdb's version includes in-frame clones alone and lacks a portion of them. This table holds 75,000 to 85,000 clones. In the case of this clone: Its antigen remains unidentified.

The chain joins TRBV6-5 to TRBJ2-7; D is perhaps TRBD1 (6 bases). The clonotype originates from a man aged 18 to 35 in good health and CMV-seropositive. Sequencing was carried out using PBMCs. The CDR3 nucleotides are TGTGCCAGCAGTTACTCGGTTACAGGGAGCTCCTACGAGCAGTACTTC. This gives the protein CASSYSVTGSSYEQYF.